This note documents a single T cell receptor beta chain sequence. Its antigen remains unknown. V shed 6 bases and J shed 7 bases, with 20 bases lying between them. The length of the CDR3 is 15 residues. Germline V gene data show CDR1 as SGHTS and CDR2 as YDEGEE. The data are from a study of T cell responses to AZD1222 COVID-19 vaccine. Points from the study as a whole: Spike-specific TCR repertoires showed rising breadth and depth after two AZD1222 doses. A mostly white British donor set with more females was recruited, and clonal diversity was possibly underestimated. At baseline, seropositivity was found in only 5 to 7 AZD1222 recipients.

Sequencing used immunoSEQ multiplex PCR; TCRdb keeps in-frame clones, though not all of them. The table shows about 140,000 clones, with 93% occurring only once. The sample in question was peripheral blood, obtained after recovery from COVID-19. The source of this sequence is an adult who had recovered from COVID-19. This chain connects TRBV5-8 to TRBJ1-5, with D possibly TRBD1 on 5 matching bases. The CDR3 sequence: CASTSGTRGDQPQHF. The CDR3 nucleotides read TGTGCCAGCACCTCGGGGACCCGGGGAGACCAGCCCCAGCATTTT.